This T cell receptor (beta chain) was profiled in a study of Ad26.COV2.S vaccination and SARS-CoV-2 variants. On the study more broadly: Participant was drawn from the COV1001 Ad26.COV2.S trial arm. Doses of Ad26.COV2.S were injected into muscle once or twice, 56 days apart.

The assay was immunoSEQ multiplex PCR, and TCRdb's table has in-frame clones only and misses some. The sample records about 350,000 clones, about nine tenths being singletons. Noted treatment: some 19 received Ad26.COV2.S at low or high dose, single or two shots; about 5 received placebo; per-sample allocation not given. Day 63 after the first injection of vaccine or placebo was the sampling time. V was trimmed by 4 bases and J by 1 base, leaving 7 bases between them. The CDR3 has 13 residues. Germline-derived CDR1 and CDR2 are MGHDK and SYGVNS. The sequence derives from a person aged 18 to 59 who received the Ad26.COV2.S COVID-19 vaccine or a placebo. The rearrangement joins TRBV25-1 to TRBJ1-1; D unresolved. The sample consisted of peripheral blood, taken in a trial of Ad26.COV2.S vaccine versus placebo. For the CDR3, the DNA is TGTGCCAGCAGTGGGGAGGGGAACACTGAAGCTTTCTTT. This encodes CASSGEGNTEAFF.